The rows below give T cell receptor beta chains drawn from one sample of a study of blood T cell repertoires in COVID-19. Sequenced by immunoSEQ multiplex PCR; TCRdb stores in-frame clones only, minus some. The sample consists of 250,000 or so clones, 88% of them appearing once. Input material: peripheral blood. Receptors originate from a woman between 40 and 55 years old who had recovered from COVID-19. The CDR3 runs from the conserved cysteine through the conserved F or W. A D gene is named only where the DNA matches it firmly. Only some rows state a clone size, as once, few, many or a class for expanded clones.

cdr3_nt,cdr3_aa,d_call,clone_size,j_call,v_call
TGTGCCAGTATGGGAGACAGGGGCCAACTCTCTGGGGCCAACGTCCTGACTTTC,CASMGDRGQLSGANVLTF,TRBD1,.,TRBJ2-6,TRBV19
TGTGCCAGCAGAGGGCTAGCGGGGGGGGCCGGGGAGCTGTTTTTT,CASRGLAGGAGELFF,TRBD2,.,TRBJ2-2,TRBV27
TGTGCCAGTAGTCCCCCCGGGTATACGCAGTATTTT,CASSPPGYTQYF,.,.,TRBJ2-3,TRBV19
TGCAGCGTGGCCCCGGGACTAGCCCTTCAGTCGGGCACCGGGGAGCTGTTTTTT,CSVAPGLALQSGTGELFF,TRBD2,.,TRBJ2-2,TRBV29-1
TGTGCCAGCACCCAACAGGGAGCTAACTATGGCTACACCTTC,CASTQQGANYGYTF,.,.,TRBJ1-2,TRBV6-6
TGTGCCTGGACCCACATGGATGAGCAGTTCTTC,CAWTHMDEQFF,.,.,TRBJ2-1,TRBV30
TGCGCCAGCAGCTTGGCCCAGGGTGGCGTGGATGAGCAGTTCTTC,CASSLAQGGVDEQFF,.,once,TRBJ2-1,TRBV5-1
TGTGCCAGCAGCTTGGCCTGGGGGGGCTTCGGTGGAAACACCATATATTTT,CASSLAWGGFGGNTIYF,.,few,TRBJ1-3,TRBV5-4
TGTGCCAGCAGTACATCGGGGTCACCCCTCCACTTT,CASSTSGSPLHF,.,.,TRBJ1-6,TRBV28
TGTGCCAGCACGGAGGGGGGGATTGGGGCCAACGTCCTGACTTTC,CASTEGGIGANVLTF,.,once,TRBJ2-6,TRBV6-5
TGCAGTGCTAGTTGGGGCGTGGGAGCGGGCAGGGGGGAGACCCAGTACTTC,CSASWGVGAGRGETQYF,.,few,TRBJ2-5,TRBV20-1
TGCAGCGTAGGGGACAGCTCTGGGGCCAACGTCCTGACTTTC,CSVGDSSGANVLTF,TRBD1,once,TRBJ2-6,TRBV29-1
TGCGCCAGCAGCCTAGGGCCTCACGTAAGGGGCACTGAAGCTTTCTTT,CASSLGPHVRGTEAFF,.,.,TRBJ1-1,TRBV5-1
TGTGCCAGCAGCTTAGTCAGAACGGGCTACACCTTC,CASSLVRTGYTF,.,.,TRBJ1-2,TRBV7-2
TGTGCCACCAGTGACTCAGGACAGGTCTATGGCTACACCTTC,CATSDSGQVYGYTF,TRBD1,.,TRBJ1-2,TRBV24-1
TGTGCCAGCAGCTTGGGCCCCAGCGGGAGGGCCGGCGGGGAGCTGTTTTTT,CASSLGPSGRAGGELFF,TRBD2,.,TRBJ2-2,TRBV5-6
TGTGCCAGCAGCCGGGCAGGGGGGATGAACACTGAAGCTTTCTTT,CASSRAGGMNTEAFF,TRBD1,.,TRBJ1-1,TRBV7-2
TGCGCCAGCAGTCGGGGGACGGTTACTAATGAAAAACTGTTTTTT,CASSRGTVTNEKLFF,.,.,TRBJ1-4,TRBV5-1
TGCAGCGTTCGGGGGGGGAACACCGGGGAGCTGTTTTTT,CSVRGGNTGELFF,TRBD2,.,TRBJ2-2,TRBV29-1
TGCGCCAGCAGCCAGGGGGGACAGGCGGTGACTGAAGCTTTCTTT,CASSQGGQAVTEAFF,TRBD1,.,TRBJ1-1,TRBV4-1
TGTGCCAGCAGCTACCCTAGCGGGAGGCTCACAGATACGCAGTATTTT,CASSYPSGRLTDTQYF,.,.,TRBJ2-3,TRBV21-1
TGTGCCAGCAGTCCCTGGGCGGGGCGGGGGACAGATACGCAGTATTTT,CASSPWAGRGTDTQYF,TRBD2,once,TRBJ2-3,TRBV6-6
TGTGCCAGCAGTTACTTTGGGGGGACGAACACTGAAGCTTTCTTT,CASSYFGGTNTEAFF,.,.,TRBJ1-1,TRBV6-5
TGTGCCAGTAGTATCCTGGGGGGGGCCACCGGGGAGCTGTTTTTT,CASSILGGATGELFF,.,.,TRBJ2-2,TRBV19
TGTGCCAGCAGTCTACTCGGGGACAGCCTCCTTCCCTACACCTTC,CASSLLGDSLLPYTF,TRBD1,.,TRBJ1-2,TRBV6-5
TGCGCCAGCAGCTTCCAGCGGAGCTCCTACAATGAGCAGTTCTTC,CASSFQRSSYNEQFF,.,once,TRBJ2-1,TRBV5-1
TGTGCCACCAGCAGAGACACCGGACAGGTCATAGGGGGGACCCAGTACTTC,CATSRDTGQVIGGTQYF,TRBD1,.,TRBJ2-5,TRBV15
TGTGCCAGCAGCTTAGTGGTTAGCGGCTACGAGCAGTACTTC,CASSLVVSGYEQYF,.,.,TRBJ2-7,TRBV7-8
TGTGCCAGCAGCTTACCCCTCTTGGATACGCAGTATTTT,CASSLPLLDTQYF,.,.,TRBJ2-3,TRBV7-2
TGTGCCAGCACCACAGATAACTATGGCTACACCTTC,CASTTDNYGYTF,.,.,TRBJ1-2,TRBV5-6
TGCGCCAGCAGCCCACTGGGACAGGAGAACACCGGGGAGCTGTTTTTT,CASSPLGQENTGELFF,TRBD1,.,TRBJ2-2,TRBV5-1
TGCAGCGTTGAGGGCGGGAGGTGGTACAATGAGCAGTTCTTC,CSVEGGRWYNEQFF,TRBD2,.,TRBJ2-1,TRBV29-1
TGTGCCATCAGCGCAGGGGGACCCTACGAGCAGTACTTC,CAISAGGPYEQYF,TRBD1,.,TRBJ2-7,TRBV10-3
TGTGCCAGCAGCCCAGGGGGACTAGCGGCGGACAATGAGCAGTTCTTC,CASSPGGLAADNEQFF,TRBD2,.,TRBJ2-1,TRBV11-3
TGTGCCAGCAGCCCCCAGGGGGAAGCTTTCTTT,CASSPQGEAFF,.,.,TRBJ1-1,TRBV7-8
TGTGCCAGCAGCCAAGACAGGGGCACTGAAGCTTTCTTT,CASSQDRGTEAFF,TRBD1,few,TRBJ1-1,TRBV7-9
TGTGCCAGCAGTTCCGCCCCCCCGACGGGACAGGATGGCTACACCTTC,CASSSAPPTGQDGYTF,TRBD1,once,TRBJ1-2,TRBV6-2/TRBV6-3
TGTGCCAGCAGTTTATCGCCCTTAGCGGGAGGGCCGGCGAACACCGGGGAGCTGTTTTTT,CASSLSPLAGGPANTGELFF,TRBD2,.,TRBJ2-2,TRBV27
TGCGCCAGCAGCCGCGACAGGGCCTTAGGGACTGAAGCTTTCTTT,CASSRDRALGTEAFF,TRBD1,.,TRBJ1-1,TRBV4-1
TGTGCCAGCAGCCCGGGGAGGGGGAAACGAGAGACCCAGTACTTC,CASSPGRGKRETQYF,.,.,TRBJ2-5,TRBV7-9
TGTGCCAGTAGTTGGGGGGGCCCTAATGAAAAACTGTTTTTT,CASSWGGPNEKLFF,.,.,TRBJ1-4,TRBV19
TGTGCCAGCTCACCAAATCTCAACACTGAAGCTTTCTTT,CASSPNLNTEAFF,.,.,TRBJ1-1,TRBV18
TGTGCCAGCTCACCCGACAGCTATGGCTACACCTTC,CASSPDSYGYTF,.,.,TRBJ1-2,TRBV18
TGTGCCAGCCAGAAACCGGGAGTCCCCTACGAGCAGTACTTC,CASQKPGVPYEQYF,.,.,TRBJ2-7,TRBV2
TGCGCCAGCAGCCACCCCGGGACAGGGGTCTCTGGGGCCAACGTCCTGACTTTC,CASSHPGTGVSGANVLTF,TRBD1,.,TRBJ2-6,TRBV4-1